These 2 T cell receptor beta chains were all obtained from the same sample, sequenced in a study of shared T cell receptors in the human thymus. Libraries were prepared by immunoSEQ multiplex PCR; TCRdb keeps only in-frame clonotypes and omits some of them. Here the sample spans hundreds of thousands of clones, roughly 86% being singletons. The same specimen was also included in a second study, on human thymus T cells.

Sequencing was carried out using thymocytes. All receptors come from a boy in the first two years of life with a congenital heart defect.

The chain joins TRBV7-9 to TRBJ2-7, with 10 bases matching TRBD1. CDR3 length: 14 residues. The V gene end was trimmed by 0 bases and the J gene end by 6 bases; junction bases not matched to a gene: 2. Germline CDR1 is SEHNR and CDR2 is FQNEAQ (reference sequence). CDR3 sequence (DNA): TGTGCCAGCAGCTTAGCCAGGACAGGGGGCGAGCAGTACTTC. It yields the protein CASSLARTGGEQYF. The entire variable domain, with the rest obtained from reference TRBV7-9 and TRBJ2-7, is as follows: DTGVSQNPRHKITKRGQNVTFRCDPISEHNRLYWYRQTLGQGPEFLTYFQNEAQLEKSRLLSDRFSAERPKGSFSTLEIQRTEQGDSAMYLCASSLARTGGEQYFGPGTRLTVT.

The CDR3 protein is CASSQERGLAVYEQYF. The CDR3 DNA is TGCGCCAGCAGCCAAGAAAGAGGGCTAGCAGTCTACGAGCAGTACTTC. The chain employs TRBV4-3 and TRBJ2-7; tentative D call: TRBD2 (5 bases). Germline CDR1 reads LGHNA; CDR2 reads YSLEER. The CDR3 extends over 16 amino acids. With 0 bases removed from V and 3 bases from J, the gap between germline ends came to 15 bases.